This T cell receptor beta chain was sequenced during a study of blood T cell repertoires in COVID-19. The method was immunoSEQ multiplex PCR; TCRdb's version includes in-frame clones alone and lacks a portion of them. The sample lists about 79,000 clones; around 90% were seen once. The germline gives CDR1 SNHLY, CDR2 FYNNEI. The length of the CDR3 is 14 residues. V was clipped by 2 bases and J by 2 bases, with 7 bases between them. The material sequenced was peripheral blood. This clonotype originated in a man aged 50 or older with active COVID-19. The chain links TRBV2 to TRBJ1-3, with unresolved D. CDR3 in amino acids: CASSETRAGNTIYF. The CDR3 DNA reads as TGTGCCAGCAGTGAAACGAGGGCTGGAAACACCATATATTTT.